Sequencing of this TCR beta chain was carried out in a study of sequential checkpoint blockade in melanoma. The CDR3 is made up of 13 amino acids. The V gene's germline CDR1 is SGHDN and CDR2 FVKESK. Trimming removed 0 bases from V and 6 bases from J, with 8 bases in between. This clone was recorded only once. Indicated treatment: randomized to nivolumab then ipilimumab (arm A) or the reverse (arm B). This table comes from immunoSEQ multiplex PCR, and its TCRdb copy is limited to in-frame clones, with some not included. The data contain some 5,000 clones, approximately 24% of them singletons. The gene calls are TRBV14 and TRBJ1-2; D ambiguous. The sequencing used tumor tissue (inferred from file names), collected from a patient given nivolumab and ipilimumab in sequence. The clonotype was recovered from a human donor with melanoma. The CDR3 spells CASSQDLTNGYTF. The CDR3 DNA reads as TGTGCCAGCAGCCAAGATCTCACGAATGGCTACACCTTC.